The clone carrying this T cell receptor (beta chain) came up a few times. Its antigen is unidentified. Both ends of each TCR cDNA library bore sample-specific barcodes. TCRdb used MiXCR to reprocess the 5' RACE reads, holding one entry per CDR3 protein. The data contain roughly 380,000 distinct CDR3 sequences, about 28% of them seen just once; the ten biggest clones take up around 5.6%. The data belong to a study of identical twins' blood T cells. Study-level points and caveats: Twins shared more top CDR3 clonotypes than unrelated donors did. Mainly, cloneset size products determined shared clonotypes, twins included.

The sequence was obtained from a woman aged 18 to 55 in good health. The sample comprised PBMCs.

The CDR3 loop is CSASRQGGMNTEAFF. As DNA, the CDR3 is TGCAGTGCTAGTAGGCAGGGGGGCATGAACACTGAAGCTTTCTTT. This rearrangement joins TRBV20-1 to TRBJ1-1, with 7 nucleotides matching TRBD1. With V trimmed by 3 bases and J by 0 bases, 7 bases remained unmatched. The CDR3 totals 15 residues. Germline V lookup: CDR1 DFQATT, CDR2 SNEGSKA (reference sequence).